Listed below are T cell receptor beta chains from one sample, sequenced in a study of T cell responses to AZD1222 COVID-19 vaccine. Profiled with immunoSEQ multiplex PCR; TCRdb holds only in-frame clones, not every one. The top ten clones hold 2.9% of a sample with 70,000 to 85,000 clones, 65% to 85% of them seen once. Sequencing was performed on peripheral blood, taken on day 0 of AZD1222 vaccination. The source of these receptors is an adult in good health. Each CDR3 is given with its conserved first and last residue. The D gene is left open where the match is weak. Only part of the rows carry a size: once, few, many, or a class if the clone is expanded.

.	.	TRBV2	TRBJ1-2	TGTGCCAGCAGTGAAGAAAGGGGCTATGGCTACACCTTC	CASSEERGYGYTF
.	.	TRBV11-2	TRBJ1-1	TGTGCCAGCAGCTTAGATCGGGTAGGGCCCACTGAAGCTTTCTTT	CASSLDRVGPTEAFF
TRBD1	.	TRBV2	TRBJ2-2	TGTGCCAGCAGTGTGGGACAGGGGAAAGGGGGGGAGCTGTTTTTT	CASSVGQGKGGELFF
.	.	TRBV3-1/TRBV3-2	TRBJ1-2	TGTGCCAGCAGCCTAAGGGGGGCGAGCTACACCTTC	CASSLRGASYTF
TRBD1	.	TRBV7-8	TRBJ1-2	TGTGCCAGCAGCTTAGGGGGGACAGGCTATGGCTACACCTTC	CASSLGGTGYGYTF
.	.	TRBV7-3	TRBJ1-6	TGTGCCAGCAGCTTAACCCCGGTGAATTCACCCCTCCACTTT	CASSLTPVNSPLHF
.	.	TRBV27	TRBJ2-3	TGTGCCAGCAGTTTGCGGGATACGCAGTATTTT	CASSLRDTQYF
.	few	TRBV4-1	TRBJ1-2	TGCGCCAGCAGCCACGAGACACCCTCCCTTGGCTACACCTTC	CASSHETPSLGYTF
.	few	TRBV10-3	TRBJ1-1	TGTGCCATCAGTGAGTTCGGAGAAGCTGAAGCTTTCTTT	CAISEFGEAEAFF
.	.	TRBV29-1	TRBJ2-7	TGCAGCGTTGAGCCGGGACGGGGGTCCTACGAGCAGTACTTC	CSVEPGRGSYEQYF
.	.	TRBV7-9	TRBJ1-1	TGTGCCAGCAGCTTAGAGGAACGGAAGAACACTGAAGCTTTCTTT	CASSLEERKNTEAFF
.	.	TRBV4-3	TRBJ2-2	TGCGCCAGCAGCCAAGAAAGCGTCTCCAGGACCACCGGGGAGCTGTTTTTT	CASSQESVSRTTGELFF
.	.	TRBV6-5	TRBJ1-6	TGTGCCAGCAGTTACTCAACCCCAAATTCACCCCTCCACTTT	CASSYSTPNSPLHF
TRBD1	few	TRBV27	TRBJ1-6	TGTGCCAGCAGTTTATCGGGGGACAGGTTCAATTCACCCCTCCACTTT	CASSLSGDRFNSPLHF
.	few	TRBV7-9	TRBJ2-3	TGTGCCAGCAGCCATAGTAGGGCTAGCACAGATACGCAGTATTTT	CASSHSRASTDTQYF
TRBD1	once	TRBV7-9	TRBJ2-5	TGTGCCAGCAGCGACGGGGCCAGGGGGTCCCAAGAGACCCAGTACTTC	CASSDGARGSQETQYF
.	.	TRBV4-3	TRBJ1-3	TGCGCCAGCAGCCAAGATCAGGGATTGGGAAACACCATATATTTT	CASSQDQGLGNTIYF
.	few	TRBV2	TRBJ2-1	TGTGCCAGCAGTGACTTATGGATAGCAGGCTCCTACAATGAGCAGTTCTTC	CASSDLWIAGSYNEQFF
.	.	TRBV2	TRBJ1-5	TGTGCCAGCAGCGTAAGTCCCGGCAATCAGCCCCAGCATTTT	CASSVSPGNQPQHF
.	once	TRBV9	TRBJ2-2	TGTGCCAGCAGCCGAGCCCCTAGCCGCACCGGGGAGCTGTTTTTT	CASSRAPSRTGELFF
.	.	TRBV7-2	TRBJ2-2	TGTGCCAGCAGCTCCCGGACCAGCCACACCGGGGAGCTGTTTTTT	CASSSRTSHTGELFF
.	.	TRBV25-1	TRBJ1-1	TGTGCCACCAGTCGGAACACTGAAGCTTTCTTT	CATSRNTEAFF
.	.	TRBV5-1	TRBJ1-2	TGCGCCAGCAGCTTGGCCGGAAGATACTATGGCTACACCTTC	CASSLAGRYYGYTF
.	.	TRBV5-6	TRBJ2-1	TGTGCCAGCAGTCTCTGGAATGAGCAGTTCTTC	CASSLWNEQFF
TRBD1	.	TRBV9	TRBJ1-4	TGTGCCAGCAGCCCCGGTCGGCCAGGGGGGTTGACTAATGAAAAACTGTTTTTT	CASSPGRPGGLTNEKLFF
.	.	TRBV9	TRBJ2-1	TGTGCCAGCAGCGTACGTCAGGGCGACCCGGCGGATGAGCAGTTCTTC	CASSVRQGDPADEQFF
TRBD1	.	TRBV4-1	TRBJ1-4	TGCGCCAGCAGCCAAGCGGACAGGGGTAATGAAAAACTGTTTTTT	CASSQADRGNEKLFF